What follows are 18 T cell receptor beta chains derived from one specimen sequenced in a study of blood T cell repertoires in COVID-19 (dated by TCRdb to about 2020). The library was built by means of the immunoSEQ multiplex PCR assay. TCRdb holds this immuneACCESS table with in-frame rearrangements only. Some clones are missing; in checked studies, unresolved V genes explain under half, and the rest has no known cause. The sample table contains 160,000 or so clones; only one count was recorded for 80% to 90% of them. 3.5% to 4% of the sample is taken by the ten largest. The sequencing input was peripheral blood. These receptors were taken from a woman between 55 and 75 years old who had recovered from COVID-19.

This clone was seen more than once but under ten times. The gene calls are TRBV28 and TRBJ1-5; D is possibly TRBD1 (5 bases). The CDR3 consists of 16 residues. V was cut by 3 bases and J by 3 bases, with 15 bases left in between. Germline lookup yields CDR1 MDHEN and CDR2 SYDVKM. CDR3 in DNA: TGTGCCAGCAGTTTTCGACTTGACAGTTCCAATCAGCCCCAGCATTTT. Protein product: CASSFRLDSSNQPQHF.

In its sample, this clone was seen once. The genes are TRBV2 and TRBJ2-3, with D possibly TRBD1 on 5 matching bases. The CDR3 spans 15 residues. Per germline, CDR1 SNHLY and CDR2 FYNNEI. Trimming removed 1 base from V and 5 bases from J, with 13 bases in between. CDR3 residues: CASSEDRTFRDTQYF. The CDR3 DNA reads TGTGCCAGCAGTGAAGACAGGACATTTAGAGATACGCAGTATTTT.

The gene calls are TRBV19 and TRBJ1-3, with 8 nucleotides matching TRBD1. J gave up 0 bases and V 5 bases, and 6 bases lay outside the gene matches. Per germline, CDR1 LNHDA and CDR2 SQIVND (reference sequence). The CDR3 contains 16 residues. CDR3 loop: CASSPGQAFSGNTIYF. DNA for the CDR3: TGTGCCAGTAGTCCGGGACAGGCCTTCTCTGGAAACACCATATATTTT.

The chain uses TRBV29-1 and TRBJ2-3; TRBD1 aligns across 8 bases. The CDR3 totals 16 residues. Germline CDR1 SQVTM, CDR2 ANQGSEA. The ends lost 3 bases at V and 6 bases at J; junction bases unmatched: 14. The CDR3 loop is CSVEGGAGGSLDTQYF. The CDR3 coding sequence is TGCAGCGTTGAGGGCGGGGCAGGGGGCTCTCTGGATACGCAGTATTTT.

The chain uses TRBV19 and TRBJ1-3; perhaps TRBD1 as D (6 bases). Germline CDR1 reads LNHDA; CDR2 reads SQIVND (reference sequence). This CDR3 is built from 17 residues. The V and J ends lost 3 bases and 0 bases respectively, with 15 bases between them. The CDR3 spells CASSIRSDRSSGNTIYF. CDR3 DNA: TGTGCCAGTAGTATTAGGTCTGACAGGAGCTCTGGAAACACCATATATTTT.

The V and J genes are TRBV7-2 and TRBJ2-5, with D unresolved. The CDR3 contains 13 residues. The V and J ends lost 1 base and 3 bases respectively, with 6 bases between them. The germline V gene has CDR1 SGHTA and CDR2 FQGNSA. The DNA of the CDR3 is TGTGCCAGCAGCTTAGAACGGGAAGAGACCCAGTACTTC. It codes for CASSLEREETQYF.

This clone was seen just once. The rearrangement joins TRBV5-1 to TRBJ1-2; tentatively, D is TRBD1 (6 bases). The CDR3 is 14 residues long. Germline V gene data show CDR1 as SGHRS and CDR2 as YFSETQ. The V end lost 4 bases, the J end lost 2 bases, and 12 bases lay between the germline ends. The CDR3 sequence: CASSPEQGNYGYTF. CDR3 coding DNA: TGCGCCAGCAGCCCGGAACAGGGAAACTATGGCTACACCTTC.

The V gene is TRBV10-2, the J gene TRBJ2-3; 11 nucleotides align to TRBD2. Germline loops: CDR1 WSHSY, CDR2 SAAADI. This CDR3 is built from 14 residues. V dropped 8 bases and J dropped 3; count of bases not matched to a gene: 4. The CDR3 is CASQLAGATDTQYF. CDR3 DNA sequence: TGCGCCAGCCAACTAGCGGGGGCTACAGATACGCAGTATTTT.

V and J are TRBV15 and TRBJ2-7; D is unresolved. CDR1 LNHNV and CDR2 YYDKDF come from the germline V gene (reference sequence). The CDR3 is 15 residues long. The V and J ends lost 0 bases and 1 base respectively, with 10 bases between them. The CDR3 DNA reads as TGTGCCACCAGCAGAGATAAGTATCGGTCCTACGAGCAGTACTTC. It yields the protein CATSRDKYRSYEQYF.

The chain carries TRBV5-1 and TRBJ1-1; the match to TRBD1 covers 9 bases. The CDR3 totals 16 residues. Trimming cost V 4 bases and J 1 base; bases outside gene matches: 8. Germline V gene data show CDR1 as SGHRS and CDR2 as YFSETQ. CDR3 nucleotide sequence: TGCGCCAGCAGCGTACAACCGGGACAGGGGAACACTGAAGCTTTCTTT. This codes for CASSVQPGQGNTEAFF.

The rearrangement links TRBV10-2 to TRBJ1-1; a weak D match, TRBD1 (5 bases). This CDR3 spans 13 amino acids. Trimming left V 2 bases short and J 1 base short, with 5 bases between. Germline lookup yields CDR1 WSHSY and CDR2 SAAADI. The CDR3 nucleotides read TGCGCCAGCAGTGAGACAGGGAACACTGAAGCTTTCTTT. Its protein product is CASSETGNTEAFF.

The V call is TRBV19, the J call TRBJ1-1, with D possibly matching TRBD1 (6 bases). V lost 3 bases, J lost 1 base, and 9 bases lay in between. Germline loops: CDR1 LNHDA, CDR2 SQIVND (reference sequence). This CDR3 comprises 14 residues. The CDR3 region has the DNA TGTGCCAGTAGTATCGGACAGCGGAACACTGAAGCTTTCTTT. Translated, it gives CASSIGQRNTEAFF.

The genes are TRBV6-5 and TRBJ2-2; D is uncertain. The CDR3 runs to 15 residues. The germline gives CDR1 MNHEY, CDR2 SVGAGI. V was pared by 5 bases and J by 4 bases, with 14 bases between. The CDR3 loop reads CASSRDSKVTGELFF. For the CDR3, the DNA is TGTGCCAGCAGTCGAGATTCGAAAGTCACCGGGGAGCTGTTTTTT.

This clone appeared once. V usage is TRBV3-1 (or the pseudogene TRBV3-2) and J usage is TRBJ2-2; D uncertain. The ends were cut back, 3 bases at V and 4 bases at J, with 3 bases in the middle. This CDR3 is 12 amino acids long. The germline V gene has CDR1 LGHDT and CDR2 YNNKEL (reference sequence). CDR3 bases: TGTGCCAGCAGCCATAGCACCGGGGAGCTGTTTTTT. Protein sequence: CASSHSTGELFF.

This chain connects TRBV12-3 or TRBV12-4 to TRBJ1-2; D ambiguous. CDR3 length: 12 residues. V was cut by 6 bases and J by 8 bases, with 13 bases left in between. The CDR3 loop reads CASSPQVGGYTF. The DNA for the CDR3 is TGTGCCAGCAGCCCCCAGGTTGGAGGCTACACCTTC.

This chain connects TRBV5-6 to TRBJ2-3; D is perhaps TRBD2 (5 bases). Trimming shortened V by 4 bases and J by 3 bases, and 12 bases separated the two germline ends. The germline V gene has CDR1 SGHDT and CDR2 YYEEEE. The CDR3 runs 14 residues. The CDR3 coding sequence is TGTGCCAGCAGCGATAGTAGAGGGACAGATACGCAGTATTTT. Translation: CASSDSRGTDTQYF. Together with reference TRBV5-6 and TRBJ2-3, the CDR3 gives the full variable domain: DAGVTQSPTHLIKTRGQQVTLRCSPKSGHDTVSWYQQALGQGPQFIFQYYEEEERQRGNFPDRFSGHQFPNYSSELNVNALLLGDSALYLCASSDSRGTDTQYFGPGTRLTVL.

The V call is TRBV6-6, the J call TRBJ2-3; 10 bases map to TRBD1. This CDR3 has 15 amino acids. Germline values: CDR1 MNHNY, CDR2 SVGAGI (reference sequence). V lost 2 bases and J lost 5; bases outside the gene matches: 4. The CDR3 DNA is TGTGCCAGCAGTTACCGACAGGGGGCAAGAGATACGCAGTATTTT. Its protein is CASSYRQGARDTQYF.

This chain joins TRBV5-6 and TRBJ1-5; TRBD1 is a possible D gene (6 bases). CDR1 and CDR2 (germline): SGHDT, YYEEEE. The CDR3 has 14 amino acids. Trimming removed 1 base from V and 3 bases from J, with 8 bases in between. CDR3 protein: CASSLLGANQPQHF. The CDR3 nucleotides are TGTGCCAGCAGCTTGTTGGGGGCCAATCAGCCCCAGCATTTT. Complete variable domain (other parts from reference TRBV5-6 and TRBJ1-5): DAGVTQSPTHLIKTRGQQVTLRCSPKSGHDTVSWYQQALGQGPQFIFQYYEEEERQRGNFPDRFSGHQFPNYSSELNVNALLLGDSALYLCASSLLGANQPQHFGDGTRLSIL.